This paragraph covers one TCR beta chain sequence. This clone was detected once. The target of this receptor is not known. No per-base quality is available; no much larger clone lies one base away. The data belong to a study of T cell responses to AZD1222 COVID-19 vaccine (dated by TCRdb to 2020 to 2023). In terms of the full investigation: Because spike-specific TCR depth and breadth did not differ between the two schedules, AZD1222 recipients who got a second dose at roughly 4 weeks were pooled with those who got a second dose at roughly 12 weeks. A total of around 240 trial participants underwent TCR sequencing, of whom nearly 210 had received two doses of AZD1222 and 26 had received two doses of the MenACWY control vaccine. Enrollment into the trials was organized by age into subgroups of 18-55, 56-69 and 70-plus years, and those subgroups contained roughly 150, 30 and 60 TCR-sequenced participants, respectively.

Results and caveats for the whole study, not just this receptor: CD4 TCRs associated with the vaccine covered the entire spike protein, and the dominant responses were in regions 160-218 and 743-854. Because no day 14 peak-response samples were available, repertoires were characterized only after the peak T cell response. Participants were mostly white British and included more females than males, and it was suggested by the authors that clonal diversity may have been underestimated. Reportedly, almost half of the unique spike-specific TCRs recognized epitopes lying outside the regions that are mutated in the B.1.351 and B.1.1.7 variants. Spike-specific TCR breadth and depth rose significantly after two AZD1222 doses compared with day 0 and with MenACWY recipients. The 56-69-year group was small, and its depth increase did not reach significance, likely because of low power. Conclusions about previously exposed vaccinees are limited because only six or seven AZD1222 recipients were SARS-CoV-2 seropositive at baseline.

Per the publication, the time point label means: baseline before first vaccination. Vaccinee samples came from UK trials COV001 and COV002, including a single-blind randomized controlled phase 2/3 trial of AZD1222 (ChAdOx1 nCoV-19) in healthy adults. Trial participant PBMC samples were collected at day 0 and day 28 after the second dose for TCRbeta chain sequencing. The CDR3 regions of human TCRbeta chains were analyzed by immunosequencing. In the original analysis: TCRs in the repertoires were compared against a reference library of SARS-CoV-2-specific TCRs that had been generated with the MIRA antigen-specificity platform. Breadth meant the fraction of unique TCRs that were SARS-CoV-2-associated, whereas depth meant the fraction of total T cells that were SARS-CoV-2-associated. Using the MIRA data, each spike-specific TCR was mapped to the spike region that the TCR reacts to and placed in a CD4 or CD8 class. Log10-transformed breadth and depth values were compared by one-way ANOVA with Sidak's multiple comparisons tests. Imported from immuneACCESS, the table was reduced by TCRdb to in-frame sequences with V and J called. These copies leave out some clones; in studies compared against another copy, an unresolved V gene accounts for under half, and the cause of the remainder is not known. The V and J calls and clone size are taken from that table; D and trimming were inferred from the DNA. Present in this sample are about 140,000 clones, about 87% of which were seen just once. Under 2.5% of the sample comes from the top ten.

Its CDR3 holds 15 amino acids, cysteine through phenylalanine. Solely the CDR3 DNA is kept, with 45 bases framed from the first base. The V end loses 0 bases and the J end loses 6 bases, and a stretch of 15 bases separates them. From a lookup of the germline V gene (reference sequence), CDR1 and CDR2 are SGHKS and YYEKEE. The sequence joins TRBV5-5 to TRBJ1-2; a confident D gene designation cannot be given. The sequence came from an adult in good health. The source was peripheral blood, collected on day 0 of AZD1222 vaccination. Here the CDR3 is given as CASSLEAVTWNGYTF. The DNA reads as follows: TGTGCCAGCAGCTTGGAGGCAGTTACCTGGAATGGCTACACCTTC.